The clone carrying this T cell receptor beta chain was counted a single time. What it binds is not known. V was pared by 4 bases and J by 5 bases, with 8 bases of the junction left unmatched. The CDR3 is 16 residues long. Germline CDR1 SGHNT, CDR2 YYREEE (reference sequence). Profiling relied on immunoSEQ multiplex PCR, and the TCRdb table lists in-frame clones only, not all of them. The sample yields tens of thousands of clones, 80% seen once. These data come from a study of OX40 agonist ivuxolimab in advanced cancers. Study overall: Three patients responded partially, comprising one with hepatocellular carcinoma and two with cutaneous melanoma.

Study-wide findings and caveats: In CD8+ T cells, expanded clones were on average more numerous than in CD4+.

The input for sequencing was CD4+ or CD8+ T cells sorted from blood, taken in a trial of the OX40 agonist ivuxolimab. This TCR was sampled from an adult with an advanced solid tumor such as melanoma, head and neck, liver or kidney cancer. This chain uses TRBV5-4 with TRBJ2-1; 11 positions match TRBD1. The CDR3 loop is CASSELGQGEDNEQFF. DNA for the CDR3: TGTGCCAGCAGCGAACTGGGACAGGGGGAGGACAATGAGCAGTTCTTC.